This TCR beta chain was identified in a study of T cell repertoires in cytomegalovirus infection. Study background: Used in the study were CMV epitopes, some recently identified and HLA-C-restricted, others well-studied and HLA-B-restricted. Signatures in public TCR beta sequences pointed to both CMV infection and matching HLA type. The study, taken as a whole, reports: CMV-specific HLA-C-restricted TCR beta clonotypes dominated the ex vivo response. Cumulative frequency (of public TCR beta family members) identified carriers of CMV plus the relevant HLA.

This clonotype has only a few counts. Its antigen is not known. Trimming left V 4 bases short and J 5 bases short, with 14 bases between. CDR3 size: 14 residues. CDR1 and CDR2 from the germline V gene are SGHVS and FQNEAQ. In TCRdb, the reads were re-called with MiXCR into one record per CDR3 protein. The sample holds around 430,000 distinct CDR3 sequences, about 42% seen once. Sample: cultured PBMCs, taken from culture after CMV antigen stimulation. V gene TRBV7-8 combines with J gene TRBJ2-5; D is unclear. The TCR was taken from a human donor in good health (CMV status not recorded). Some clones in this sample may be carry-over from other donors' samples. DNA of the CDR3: TGTGCCAGCAGCTCCGTGGTGGGCGGCGAGACCCAGTACTTC. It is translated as CASSSVVGGETQYF. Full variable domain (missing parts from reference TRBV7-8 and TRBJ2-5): GAGVSQSPRYKVAKRGQDVALRCDPISGHVSLFWYQQALGQGPEFLTYFQNEAQLDKSGLPSDRFFAERPEGSVSTLKIQRTQQEDSAVYLCASSSVVGGETQYFGPGTRLLVL.